These 9 T cell receptor beta chains were all obtained from the same sample, sequenced in a study of PD-L1 blockade in urothelial cancer. Time point specified: peripheral blood 6 weeks after treatment start. Data came from immunoSEQ multiplex PCR; TCRdb stores just in-frame clones and leaves some out. The table shows around 66,000 clones, with about 90% occurring only once. The specimen comprised PBMCs, sampled around atezolizumab (anti-PD-L1) treatment. The receptors here all came from a man between 60 and 70 years old with urothelial cancer.

V gene TRBV4-2 combines with J gene TRBJ1-1; 8 nucleotides line up with TRBD1. This CDR3 is built from 16 residues. Germline assignment: CDR1 LGHNA and CDR2 YNFKEQ. The V gene end was trimmed by 1 base and the J gene end by 5 bases; junction bases not matched to a gene: 9. CDR3 amino acids: CASSQGGRGRGTEAFF. CDR3 nucleotides: TGTGCCAGCAGCCAAGGAGGCAGGGGGCGGGGGACTGAAGCTTTCTTT.

The rearrangement links TRBV19 to TRBJ1-1; 7 nucleotides agree with TRBD1. CDR1 and CDR2 (germline): LNHDA, SQIVND (reference sequence). The CDR3 is made up of 15 amino acids. The V gene end was trimmed by 7 bases and the J gene end by 6 bases; junction bases not matched to a gene: 14. The CDR3 is CASIPIREGAPEAFF. The CDR3, as DNA: TGTGCCAGTATCCCGATCCGGGAGGGGGCCCCTGAAGCTTTCTTT.

The chain links TRBV7-2 to TRBJ1-6; maybe TRBD1 (5 bases). The germline V and J ends were trimmed by 1 base and 10 bases, with 14 bases remaining between them. CDR3 length equals 15 residues. Germline CDR1 is SGHTA and CDR2 is FQGNSA. The chain's CDR3 is CASSLVLQVTSPLHF. CDR3 coding DNA: TGTGCCAGCAGCTTAGTTCTACAGGTCACCTCACCCCTCCACTTT.

This chain connects TRBV5-1 to TRBJ2-1, with D possibly TRBD2 on 5 matching bases. The CDR3 consists of 12 residues. The germline V and J ends were trimmed by 0 bases and 15 bases, with 13 bases remaining between them. The germline CDR1 and CDR2 sequences are SGHRS and YFSETQ. CDR3 DNA: TGCGCCAGCAGCTTGGTAACGGAGCGGTTGTTCTTC. Translation: CASSLVTERLFF.

The chain joins TRBV7-9 to TRBJ1-6, with TRBD1 matching over 7 bases. The CDR3 spans 15 residues. Germline V gene sequence: CDR1 SEHNR, CDR2 FQNEAQ (reference sequence). Unmatched junction bases numbered 10, after V lost 5 bases and J lost 9 bases. CDR3 sequence reads: CASSVPTGTGSPLHF. The CDR3 DNA follows: TGTGCCAGCAGCGTACCGACAGGGACGGGTTCACCCCTCCACTTT.

The rearrangement uses TRBV4-1 and TRBJ1-1; D not resolved. The germline V and J ends were trimmed by 0 bases and 11 bases, with 7 bases remaining between them. The CDR3 covers 11 residues. The germline gives CDR1 MGHRA, CDR2 YSYEKL. CDR3 in amino acids: CASSQDERAFF. CDR3 bases: TGCGCCAGCAGCCAAGATGAGAGGGCTTTCTTT.

The chain employs TRBV9 and TRBJ2-5, with a weak D call TRBD1 (6 bases). The germline gives CDR1 SGDLS, CDR2 YYNGEE. The CDR3 length is 15 residues. Trimming took 0 bases from V and 2 from J, leaving 11 bases between them. CDR3 region: CASSVARGLQETQYF. CDR3 in DNA: TGTGCCAGCAGCGTAGCCAGGGGATTACAAGAGACCCAGTACTTC.

The chain is built from TRBV28 and TRBJ2-7; 7 bases fit TRBD1. Per germline, CDR1 MDHEN and CDR2 SYDVKM. This CDR3 spans 13 amino acids. The junction had 9 bases not matched to a gene; V was cut back by 10 bases and J by 3 bases. The CDR3 nucleotides read TGTGCCACCCTGGGGGACAGAAACTACGAGCAGTACTTC. This translates into CATLGDRNYEQYF.

This sequence joins TRBV6-4 and TRBJ2-2; maybe TRBD2 (5 bases). V shed 3 bases and J shed 5 bases, with 10 bases lying between them. This CDR3 comprises 14 residues. Germline CDR1 and CDR2: MRHNA and SNTAGT. CDR3 sequence (DNA): TGTGCCAGCAGTGAATCTGCGGGTACCGGGGAGCTGTTTTTT. Translation: CASSESAGTGELFF.